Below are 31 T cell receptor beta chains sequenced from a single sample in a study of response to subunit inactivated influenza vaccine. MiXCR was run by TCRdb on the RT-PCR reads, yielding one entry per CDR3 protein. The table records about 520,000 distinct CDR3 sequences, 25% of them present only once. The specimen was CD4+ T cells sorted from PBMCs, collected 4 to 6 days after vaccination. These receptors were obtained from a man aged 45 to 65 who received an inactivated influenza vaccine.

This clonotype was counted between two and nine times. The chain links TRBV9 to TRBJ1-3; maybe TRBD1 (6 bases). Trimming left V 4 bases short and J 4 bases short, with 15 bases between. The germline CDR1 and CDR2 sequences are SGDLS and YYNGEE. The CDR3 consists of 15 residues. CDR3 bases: TGTGCCAGCAGCCCCCGCAGGGGAAACGGAAACACCATATATTTT. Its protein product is CASSPRRGNGNTIYF. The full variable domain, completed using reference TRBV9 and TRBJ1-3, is DSGVTQTPKHLITATGQRVTLRCSPRSGDLSVYWYQQSLDQGLQFLIQYYNGEERAKGNILERFSAQQFPDLHSELNLSSLELGDSALYFCASSPRRGNGNTIYFGEGSWLTVV.

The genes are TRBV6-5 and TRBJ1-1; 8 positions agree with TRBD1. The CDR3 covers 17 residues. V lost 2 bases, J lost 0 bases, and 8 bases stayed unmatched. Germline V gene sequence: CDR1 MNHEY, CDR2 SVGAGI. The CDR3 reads CASSYQGQGSMNTEAFF. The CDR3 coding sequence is TGTGCCAGCAGTTACCAAGGACAGGGCAGCATGAACACTGAAGCTTTCTTT.

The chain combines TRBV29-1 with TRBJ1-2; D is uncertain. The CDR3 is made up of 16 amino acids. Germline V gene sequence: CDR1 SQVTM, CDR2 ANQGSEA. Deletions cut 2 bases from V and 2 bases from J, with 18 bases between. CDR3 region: CSVEPPPGYPNYGYTF. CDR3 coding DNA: TGCAGCGTTGAACCACCCCCAGGTTACCCCAACTATGGCTACACCTTC.

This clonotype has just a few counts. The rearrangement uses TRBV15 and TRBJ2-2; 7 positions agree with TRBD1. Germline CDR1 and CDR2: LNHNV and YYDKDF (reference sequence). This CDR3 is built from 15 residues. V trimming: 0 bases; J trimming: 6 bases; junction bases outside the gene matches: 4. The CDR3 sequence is CATSRDKGAAGELFF. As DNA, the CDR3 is TGTGCCACCAGCAGAGATAAGGGGGCTGCCGGGGAGCTGTTTTTT.

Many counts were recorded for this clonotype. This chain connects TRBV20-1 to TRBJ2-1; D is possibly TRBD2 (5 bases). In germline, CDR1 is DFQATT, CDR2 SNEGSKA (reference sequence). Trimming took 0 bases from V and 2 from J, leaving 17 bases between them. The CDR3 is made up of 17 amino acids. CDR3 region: CSAREHWAGGTYNEQFF. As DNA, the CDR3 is TGCAGTGCTAGAGAGCATTGGGCGGGTGGGACCTACAATGAGCAGTTCTTC.

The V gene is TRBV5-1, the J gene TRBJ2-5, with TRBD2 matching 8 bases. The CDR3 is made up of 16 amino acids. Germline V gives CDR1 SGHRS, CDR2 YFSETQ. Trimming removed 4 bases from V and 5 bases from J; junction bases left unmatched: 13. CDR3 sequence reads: CASSQNPGLEGETQYF. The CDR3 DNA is TGCGCCAGCAGCCAAAATCCGGGACTAGAGGGCGAGACCCAGTACTTC.

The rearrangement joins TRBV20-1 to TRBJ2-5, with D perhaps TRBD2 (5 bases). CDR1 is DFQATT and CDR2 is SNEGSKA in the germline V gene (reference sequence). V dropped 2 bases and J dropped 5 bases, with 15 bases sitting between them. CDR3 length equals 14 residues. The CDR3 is CSARNWWESETQYF. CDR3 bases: TGCAGTGCTAGAAATTGGTGGGAGTCCGAGACCCAGTACTTC.

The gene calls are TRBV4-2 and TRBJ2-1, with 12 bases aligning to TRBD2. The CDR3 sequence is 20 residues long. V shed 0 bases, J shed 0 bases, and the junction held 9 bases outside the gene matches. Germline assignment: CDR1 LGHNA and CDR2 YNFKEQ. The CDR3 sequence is CASSQDVGTSGSISYNEQFF. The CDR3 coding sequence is TGTGCCAGCAGCCAAGATGTGGGGACTAGCGGGTCCATCTCCTACAATGAGCAGTTCTTC.

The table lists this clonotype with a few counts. The CDR3: CASSLYAVMNTEAFF. The CDR3 region has the DNA TGTGCCAGCAGCTTATATGCAGTCATGAACACTGAAGCTTTCTTT. The chain is built from TRBV7-3 and TRBJ1-1, with D unresolved. The CDR3 covers 15 residues. V lost 2 bases, J lost 0 bases, and 10 bases lay in between. Germline assignment: CDR1 SGHTA and CDR2 FQGTGA.

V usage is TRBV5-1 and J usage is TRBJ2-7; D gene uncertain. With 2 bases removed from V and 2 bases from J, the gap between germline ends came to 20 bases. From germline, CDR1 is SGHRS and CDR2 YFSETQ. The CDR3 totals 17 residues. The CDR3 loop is CASSFSARAGTPYEQYF. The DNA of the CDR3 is TGCGCCAGCAGCTTTTCGGCTCGGGCAGGTACCCCCTACGAGCAGTACTTC.

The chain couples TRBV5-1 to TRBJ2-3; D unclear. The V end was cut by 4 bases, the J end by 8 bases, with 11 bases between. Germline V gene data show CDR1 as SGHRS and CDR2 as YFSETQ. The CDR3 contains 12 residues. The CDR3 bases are TGCGCCAGCAGCCCCAACCAAGTTACGCAGTATTTT. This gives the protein CASSPNQVTQYF.

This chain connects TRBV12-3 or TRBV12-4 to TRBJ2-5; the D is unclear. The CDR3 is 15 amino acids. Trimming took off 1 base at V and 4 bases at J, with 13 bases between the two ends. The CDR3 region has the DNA TGTGCCAGCAGTTTAGACTTCCATCGGGTAGAGACCCAGTACTTC. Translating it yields CASSLDFHRVETQYF.

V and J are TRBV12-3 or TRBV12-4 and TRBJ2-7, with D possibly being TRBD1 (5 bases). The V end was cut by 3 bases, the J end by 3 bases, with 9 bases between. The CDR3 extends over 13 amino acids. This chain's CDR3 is CASSLSGHYEQYF. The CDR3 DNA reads TGTGCCAGCAGTTTGTCAGGGCACTACGAGCAGTACTTC.

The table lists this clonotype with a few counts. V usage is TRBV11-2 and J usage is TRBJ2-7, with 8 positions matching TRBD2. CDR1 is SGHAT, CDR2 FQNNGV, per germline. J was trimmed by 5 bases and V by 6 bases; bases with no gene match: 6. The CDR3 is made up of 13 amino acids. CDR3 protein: CASRHSGSHEQYF. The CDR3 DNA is TGTGCCAGCAGACACAGCGGGAGTCACGAGCAGTACTTC.

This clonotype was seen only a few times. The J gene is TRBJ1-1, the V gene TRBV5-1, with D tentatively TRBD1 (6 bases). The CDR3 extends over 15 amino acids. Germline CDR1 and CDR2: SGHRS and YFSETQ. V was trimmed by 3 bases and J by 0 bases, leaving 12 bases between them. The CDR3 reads CASSSPDSLNTEAFF. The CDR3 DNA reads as TGCGCCAGCAGCTCCCCGGACAGCCTGAACACTGAAGCTTTCTTT. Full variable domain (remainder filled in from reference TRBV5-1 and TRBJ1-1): KAGVTQTPRYLIKTRGQQVTLSCSPISGHRSVSWYQQTPGQGLQFLFEYFSETQRNKGNFPGRFSGRQFSNSRSEMNVSTLELGDSALYLCASSSPDSLNTEAFFGQGTRLTVV.

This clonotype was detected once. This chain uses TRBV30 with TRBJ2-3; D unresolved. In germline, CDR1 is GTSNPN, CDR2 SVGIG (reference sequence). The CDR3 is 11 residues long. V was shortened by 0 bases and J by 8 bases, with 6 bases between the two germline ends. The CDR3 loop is CAWSVSPTQYF. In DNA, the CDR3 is TGTGCCTGGAGTGTCTCTCCTACGCAGTATTTT.

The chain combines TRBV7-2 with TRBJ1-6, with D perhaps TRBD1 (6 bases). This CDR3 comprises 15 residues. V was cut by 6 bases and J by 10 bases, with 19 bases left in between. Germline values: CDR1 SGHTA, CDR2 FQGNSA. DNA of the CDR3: TGTGCCAGCAGACTAGGGGGTAGGCGGGACTCACCCCTCCACTTT. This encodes CASRLGGRRDSPLHF.

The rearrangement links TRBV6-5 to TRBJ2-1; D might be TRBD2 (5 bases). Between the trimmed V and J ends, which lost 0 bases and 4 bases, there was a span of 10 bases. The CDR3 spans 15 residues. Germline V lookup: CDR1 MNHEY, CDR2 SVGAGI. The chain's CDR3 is CASSYSRDPYNEQFF. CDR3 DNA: TGTGCCAGCAGTTACTCACGGGATCCATACAATGAGCAGTTCTTC.

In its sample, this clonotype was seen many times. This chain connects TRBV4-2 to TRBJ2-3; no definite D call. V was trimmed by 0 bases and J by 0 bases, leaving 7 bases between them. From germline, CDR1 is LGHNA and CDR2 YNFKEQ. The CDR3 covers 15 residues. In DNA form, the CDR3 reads TGTGCCAGCAGCCAAGAAGGCGACAGCACAGATACGCAGTATTTT. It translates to CASSQEGDSTDTQYF.

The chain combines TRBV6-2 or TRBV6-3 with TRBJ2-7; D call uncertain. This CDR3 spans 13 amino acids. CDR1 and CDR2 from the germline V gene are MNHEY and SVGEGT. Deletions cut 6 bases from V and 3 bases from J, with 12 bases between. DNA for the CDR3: TGTGCCAGCAGGCGGCAAAACCTCTACGAGCAGTACTTC. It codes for CASRRQNLYEQYF.

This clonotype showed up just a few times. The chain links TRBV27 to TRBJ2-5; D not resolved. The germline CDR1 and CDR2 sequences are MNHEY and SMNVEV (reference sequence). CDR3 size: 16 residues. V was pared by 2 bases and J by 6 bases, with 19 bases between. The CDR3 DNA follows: TGTGCCAGCAGTTTAGTTACTGGGTTCCTACCCCAGACCCAGTACTTC. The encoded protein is CASSLVTGFLPQTQYF.

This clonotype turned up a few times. Here the CDR3 DNA reads TGTGCCAGCAGTTTGACTAGTCGCCTCAATGAGCAGTTCTTC. This encodes CASSLTSRLNEQFF. The chain is built from TRBV12-3 or TRBV12-4 and TRBJ2-1; tentative D call: TRBD2 (6 bases). The CDR3 length is 14 residues. V dropped 3 bases and J dropped 6 bases, with 12 bases sitting between them.

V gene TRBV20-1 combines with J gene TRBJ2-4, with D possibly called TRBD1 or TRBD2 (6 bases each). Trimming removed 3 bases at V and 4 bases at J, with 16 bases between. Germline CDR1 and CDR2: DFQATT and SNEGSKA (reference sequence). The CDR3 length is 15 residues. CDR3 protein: CSASWRGKSKNIQYF. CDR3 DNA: TGCAGTGCTAGCTGGAGGGGGAAGTCTAAAAACATTCAGTACTTC.

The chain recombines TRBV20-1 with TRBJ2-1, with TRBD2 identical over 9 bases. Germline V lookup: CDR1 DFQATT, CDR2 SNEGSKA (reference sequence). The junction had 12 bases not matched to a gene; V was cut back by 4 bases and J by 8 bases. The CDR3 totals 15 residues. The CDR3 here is CSAKPGTSIAHEQFF. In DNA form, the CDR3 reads TGCAGTGCTAAGCCCGGGACTAGCATCGCCCATGAGCAGTTCTTC.

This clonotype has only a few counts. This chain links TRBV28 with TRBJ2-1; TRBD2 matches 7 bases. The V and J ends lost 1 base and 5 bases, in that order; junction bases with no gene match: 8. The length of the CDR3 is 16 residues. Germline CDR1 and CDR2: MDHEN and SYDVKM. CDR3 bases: TGTGCCAGCAGTTTATTGAGCGGTCTAGCGGACAATGAGCAGTTCTTC. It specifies CASSLLSGLADNEQFF.

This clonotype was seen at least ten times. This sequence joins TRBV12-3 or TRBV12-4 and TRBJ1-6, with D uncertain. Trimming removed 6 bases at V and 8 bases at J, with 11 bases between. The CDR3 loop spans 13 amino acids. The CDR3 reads CASREEGDSPLHF. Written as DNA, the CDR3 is TGTGCCAGCAGAGAGGAGGGAGATTCACCCCTCCACTTT.

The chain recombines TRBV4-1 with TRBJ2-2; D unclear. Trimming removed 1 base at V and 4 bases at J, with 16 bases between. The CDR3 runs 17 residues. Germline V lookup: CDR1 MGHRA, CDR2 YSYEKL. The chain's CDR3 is CASSQGVTISTTGELFF. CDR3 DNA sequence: TGCGCCAGCAGCCAAGGGGTGACAATTTCCACCACCGGGGAGCTGTTTTTT.

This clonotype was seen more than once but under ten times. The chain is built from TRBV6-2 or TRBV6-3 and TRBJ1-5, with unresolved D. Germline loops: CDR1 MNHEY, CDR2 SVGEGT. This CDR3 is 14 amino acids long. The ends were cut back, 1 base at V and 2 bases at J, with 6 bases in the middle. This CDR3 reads CASSYFAGNQPQHF. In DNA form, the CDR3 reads TGTGCCAGCAGTTACTTTGCGGGCAATCAGCCCCAGCATTTT.

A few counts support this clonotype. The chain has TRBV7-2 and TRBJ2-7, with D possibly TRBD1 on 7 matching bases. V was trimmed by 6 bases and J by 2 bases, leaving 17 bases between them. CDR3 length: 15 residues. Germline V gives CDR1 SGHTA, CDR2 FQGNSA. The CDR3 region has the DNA TGTGCCAGCAGGGAGGGGGCGTCAGGGCCCTACGAGCAGTACTTC. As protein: CASREGASGPYEQYF.

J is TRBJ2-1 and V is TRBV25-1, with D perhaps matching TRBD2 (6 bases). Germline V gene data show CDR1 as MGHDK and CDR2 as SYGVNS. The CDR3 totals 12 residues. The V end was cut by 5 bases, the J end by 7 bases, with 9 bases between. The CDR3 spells CASSKGGNEQFF. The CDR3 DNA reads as TGTGCCAGCAGTAAAGGAGGGAATGAGCAGTTCTTC.

The CDR3 loop reads CSAQRQGARNQPQHF. DNA for the CDR3: TGCAGTGCCCAAAGACAGGGGGCACGCAATCAGCCCCAGCATTTT. The V and J genes are TRBV20-1 and TRBJ1-5; 10 positions agree with TRBD1. With V trimmed by 6 bases and J by 2 bases, 7 bases remained unmatched. This CDR3 is 15 amino acids long. Germline CDR1 is DFQATT and CDR2 is SNEGSKA (reference sequence).